This record concerns one T cell receptor (beta chain) sequence. The sample comes from a study of blood T cells in healthy people across ages. Germline assignment: CDR1 SGHVS and CDR2 FNYEAQ. V dropped 5 bases and J dropped 3; count of bases not matched to a gene: 6. This CDR3 is 14 amino acids long. A J-beta primer mix and a sample-barcoded 5' primer were used in a second PCR of about 6 to 12 cycles. MiXCR was run by TCRdb on the 5' RACE reads, yielding one entry per CDR3 protein. Of roughly 1,800,000 distinct CDR3 sequences in the sample, about 50% are singletons; the top ten hold 2.1%. The genes are TRBV7-6 and TRBJ2-5, with 7 bases that match TRBD2. This sequence was found in a woman aged 40-49 years in good health. The sample was blood. The chain's CDR3 is CASSLRAGKETQYF. CDR3 nucleotide sequence: TGTGCCAGCAGCCTCCGAGCGGGGAAAGAGACCCAGTACTTC.